This TCR beta chain was obtained from a study of blood T cell repertoires in COVID-19. Across the study: PBMCs, B-cell-depleted T cells, or T cells provided the cDNA or gDNA that made up the material.

The junction had 8 bases not matched to a gene; V was cut back by 5 bases and J by 4 bases. Germline lookup yields CDR1 LNHDA and CDR2 SQIVND (reference sequence). The CDR3 is made up of 16 amino acids. The table came from immunoSEQ multiplex PCR; TCRdb's copy has only in-frame clones and leaves some out. The table includes just under 350,000 clones, around nine tenths detected once. Seattle patients were enrolled during active infection and followed longitudinally. The V call is TRBV19, the J call TRBJ1-5; 10 bases map to TRBD1. Sample: peripheral blood. The source is a woman in her seventies with COVID-19, enrolled during active disease. CDR3 nucleotide sequence: TGTGCCAGTAGTCCTTCCGACAGGGGGCGGAATCAGCCCCAGCATTTT. It is translated as CASSPSDRGRNQPQHF.